Listed below are T cell receptor beta chains from one sample, sequenced in a study of blood T cells in healthy people across ages. TCRdb reanalysed the 5' RACE reads using MiXCR and keeps one entry per CDR3 protein. The repertoire holds around 800,000 distinct CDR3 sequences, with 40% to 50% as singletons. Sequencing was performed on blood. The origin of the receptors is a man aged 55 to 69 in good health. Each CDR3 is given with its conserved first and last residue. The D gene is left open where the match is weak. Not all rows give a size; the values are once, few, many and, for expanded clones, a class.

>TRBD2|TRBJ2-1|TRBV7-9|-
TGTGCCAGCAGCTCGCTGACTAGCGGGGGCCTATACAGTGAGCAGTTCTTC
CASSSLTSGGLYSEQFF
>-|TRBJ1-2|TRBV12-3/TRBV12-4|few
TGTGCCAGCAGTTTTGGACTTGGGGACGCGCGTAACTATGGCTACACCTTC
CASSFGLGDARNYGYTF
>-|TRBJ2-7|TRBV15|-
TGTGCCACCAGCAGAGATCTGGAAGCGGGCGAGCAGTACTTC
CATSRDLEAGEQYF
>TRBD2|TRBJ2-5|TRBV20-1|few
TGCAGTGCCTCGGGACTAGAAGAGACCCAGTACTTC
CSASGLEETQYF
>-|TRBJ2-7|TRBV20-1|-
TGCAGTGCTAGAGGGGCGGGTGGGGGCTACGAGCAGTACTTC
CSARGAGGGYEQYF
>-|TRBJ2-7|TRBV7-9|once
TGTGCCAGCAGCTTAGAGCACTACGAGCAGTACTTC
CASSLEHYEQYF
>-|TRBJ2-1|TRBV28|-
TGTGCCAGCAGTTTTAAAGCGAACCAGTTCTTC
CASSFKANQFF
>TRBD2|TRBJ2-3|TRBV20-1|-
TGCAGTGGACAGCGGGGGGTCACAGATACGCAGTATTTT
CSGQRGVTDTQYF
>-|TRBJ2-4|TRBV11-2|-
TGTGCCAGCAGCTCGGTGATTAGCGGAAACATTCAGTACTTC
CASSSVISGNIQYF
>-|TRBJ1-2|TRBV5-1|few
TGCGCCAGCAGCTATGACGGGAACAGTCAACTCGATGGCTACACCTTC
CASSYDGNSQLDGYTF
>-|TRBJ1-1|TRBV7-2|-
TGTGCCAGCAGCCCGACAGTGTTGAACACTGAAGCTTTCTTT
CASSPTVLNTEAFF
>TRBD1|TRBJ1-1|TRBV7-8|-
TGTGCCAGCAGCCCCGGACAGGGGTTGAAATCTGAAGCTTTCTTT
CASSPGQGLKSEAFF
>-|TRBJ1-2|TRBV4-3|-
TGCGCCAGCAGCCAAGATCACAGGCAGGGGGGCTACACCTTC
CASSQDHRQGGYTF
>-|TRBJ1-2|TRBV20-1|-
TGCAGTGCCCCGCACGGCTATGGCTACACCTTC
CSAPHGYGYTF
>-|TRBJ1-2|TRBV20-1|-
TGCAGTGCTAGTAGGCCAGACTATGGCTACACCTTC
CSASRPDYGYTF
>TRBD1|TRBJ2-5|TRBV9|-
TGTGCCAGCAGCGGCGACGGGACAGGGTACAATGAGCAGTACTTC
CASSGDGTGYNEQYF
>TRBD2|TRBJ2-7|TRBV6-6|once
TGTGCCAGCAGTATACTAGCGGAGGCCTACGAGCAGTACTTC
CASSILAEAYEQYF
>-|TRBJ2-2|TRBV24-1|-
TGTGCCACCAGTGAGGGGCGAACCGGGGAGCTGTTTTTT
CATSEGRTGELFF
>-|TRBJ2-1|TRBV15|few
TGTGCCACCAGCAGCAACCTGGGGGGGCCGCATGAGCAGTTCTTC
CATSSNLGGPHEQFF
>TRBD2|TRBJ2-1|TRBV7-9|-
TGTACCAGCAGCTTACGGACTAGCGGGGGGAATGAGCAGTTCTTC
CTSSLRTSGGNEQFF
>TRBD1|TRBJ1-5|TRBV20-1|-
TGCAGTGCTAGAGATCTAGATCCGGGGACAGGGGGGGAGCCCCAGCATTTT
CSARDLDPGTGGEPQHF
>-|TRBJ2-7|TRBV12-3/TRBV12-4|few
TGTGCCAGCACGCAAAACCGGGGTGACAACGAGCAGTACTTC
CASTQNRGDNEQYF
>-|TRBJ2-5|TRBV28|-
TGTGCCAGCAGTTTCCCGGACTCCGCACAAGAGACCCAGTACTTC
CASSFPDSAQETQYF
>-|TRBJ2-3|TRBV5-8|-
TGTGCCAGCAGCTTGGGATTCAGCGACACAGATACGCAGTATTTT
CASSLGFSDTDTQYF
>-|TRBJ1-6|TRBV20-1|few
TGCAGTGCTAGAGATGAGGCCAGGGGAAAATATAATTCACCCCTCCACTTT
CSARDEARGKYNSPLHF
>TRBD1|TRBJ2-7|TRBV24-1|-
TGTGCCACCAGTGATTCTACAGGGGTCTACGAGCAGTACTTC
CATSDSTGVYEQYF
>-|TRBJ2-5|TRBV20-1|-
TGCAGTACTAGAAATAGGCAGGGCAAAGAGACCCAGTACTTC
CSTRNRQGKETQYF
>-|TRBJ2-1|TRBV12-3/TRBV12-4|few
TGTGCCAGCAGTTTAGTCCATAGCGGCTACAATGAGCAGTTCTTC
CASSLVHSGYNEQFF
>TRBD1|TRBJ1-5|TRBV12-3/TRBV12-4|-
TGTGCCAGCAGTTTCAGGGGGGAGGGCAATCAGCCCCAGCATTTT
CASSFRGEGNQPQHF
>TRBD2|TRBJ2-5|TRBV9|-
TGTGCCAGCAGCGCAACAACCGGGACTAGCGGGGGGCTCGGAGAGACCCAGTACTTC
CASSATTGTSGGLGETQYF
>-|TRBJ1-4|TRBV7-6|-
TGTGCCAGCAGCAGAGGGTATGCGACTAATGAAAAACTGTTTTTT
CASSRGYATNEKLFF
>-|TRBJ2-3|TRBV12-3/TRBV12-4|-
TGTGCCAGCGGGGGATCGGCAGATACGCAGTATTTT
CASGGSADTQYF
>TRBD1|TRBJ2-7|TRBV12-3/TRBV12-4|-
TGTGTCAGCAGGTGGGCAGGGGGAAATGACGAGCAGTACTTC
CVSRWAGGNDEQYF
>TRBD2|TRBJ2-1|TRBV20-1|-
TGCAGGGCTAGAGTCGGGCTAGCGGGGCATCGTGAGCAGTTCTTC
CRARVGLAGHREQFF
>TRBD1|TRBJ1-2|TRBV6-5|few
TGTGCCAGCAGAGGTCCCGGGACAGGGAACTACGGCTACACCTTC
CASRGPGTGNYGYTF
>TRBD1|TRBJ1-6|TRBV7-2|-
TGTGCCAGCAGCGGACCGGACAGGGTCCCCTATAATTCACCCCTCCACTTT
CASSGPDRVPYNSPLHF
>-|TRBJ2-2|TRBV15|-
TGTGCCACCAGCTCCCCTGCCGGGGGCATTACCGGGGAGCTGTTTTTT
CATSSPAGGITGELFF
>TRBD2|TRBJ2-5|TRBV7-9|-
TGTGCCAGCAGCCCTATATGGGTAGCGGGTACGGGAGAGACCCAGTACTTC
CASSPIWVAGTGETQYF
>-|TRBJ2-7|TRBV5-5|many
TGTGCCAGCAGCTTCGGGACAAGCTACGAGCAGTACTTC
CASSFGTSYEQYF
>TRBD1|TRBJ2-7|TRBV5-6|few
TGTGCCAGCAGCACGGCCGGGACAGAGACCTACGAGCAGTACTTC
CASSTAGTETYEQYF